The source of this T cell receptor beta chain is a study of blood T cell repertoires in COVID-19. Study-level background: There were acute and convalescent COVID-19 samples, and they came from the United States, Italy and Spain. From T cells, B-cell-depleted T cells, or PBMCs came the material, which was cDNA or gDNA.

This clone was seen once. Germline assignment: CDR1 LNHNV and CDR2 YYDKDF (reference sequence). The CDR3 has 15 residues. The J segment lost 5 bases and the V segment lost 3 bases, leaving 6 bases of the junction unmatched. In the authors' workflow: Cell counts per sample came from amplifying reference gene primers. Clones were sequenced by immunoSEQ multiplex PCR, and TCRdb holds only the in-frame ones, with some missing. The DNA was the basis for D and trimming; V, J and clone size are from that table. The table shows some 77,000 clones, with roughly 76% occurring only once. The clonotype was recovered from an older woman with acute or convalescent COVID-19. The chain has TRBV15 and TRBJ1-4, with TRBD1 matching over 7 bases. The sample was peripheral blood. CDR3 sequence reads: CATSRAGTVNEKLFF. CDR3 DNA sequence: TGTGCCACCAGCAGGGCCGGGACAGTAAATGAAAAACTGTTTTTT.